The rows below give T cell receptor beta chains drawn from one sample of a study of T cell repertoires in ileal Crohn's disease. The assay was immunoSEQ multiplex PCR, and TCRdb's table has in-frame clones only and misses some. The table records 15,000 or so clones, approximately 80% of them present only once. The sequenced material came from ileal tissue. These receptors were collected from an adult with Crohn's disease. The CDR3 runs from the conserved cysteine through the conserved F or W. D genes are given only for firm matches. The size field is filled for only some rows; it gives once, few, many or a size class.

cdr3_nt: TGTGCCAGCAGCTTAGACAGGGCTTACGAGCAGTACTTC; cdr3_aa: CASSLDRAYEQYF; j_call: TRBJ2-7; d_call: .; clone_size: .; v_call: TRBV7-8
cdr3_nt: TGTGCCAGCAGGAGGCTAGCGGGGGCCCGATCCTACAATGAGCAGTTCTTC; cdr3_aa: CASRRLAGARSYNEQFF; j_call: TRBJ2-1; d_call: TRBD2; clone_size: .; v_call: TRBV5-4
cdr3_nt: TGCGCCAGCAGCCAGAGAGGTGGAACAGGCAACCCTGCTAACTATGGCTACACCTTC; cdr3_aa: CASSQRGGTGNPANYGYTF; j_call: TRBJ1-2; d_call: .; clone_size: .; v_call: TRBV4-1
cdr3_nt: TGCGCCAGCCGCAGCAGCGAGAGCACAGATACGCAGTATTTT; cdr3_aa: CASRSSESTDTQYF; j_call: TRBJ2-3; d_call: .; clone_size: .; v_call: TRBV10-1
cdr3_nt: TGCAGCGTCAGAGAACCTTGGGGGCGTAATGAGCAGTTCTTC; cdr3_aa: CSVREPWGRNEQFF; j_call: TRBJ2-1; d_call: .; clone_size: .; v_call: TRBV29-1
cdr3_nt: TGTGCCAGCAGTTACGGGGGGAACACTGAAGCTTTCTTT; cdr3_aa: CASSYGGNTEAFF; j_call: TRBJ1-1; d_call: .; clone_size: .; v_call: TRBV6-5
cdr3_nt: TGTGCCAGCAGCCCCCGGACAGGGCGGACAGATACGCAGTATTTT; cdr3_aa: CASSPRTGRTDTQYF; j_call: TRBJ2-3; d_call: TRBD1; clone_size: .; v_call: TRBV9
cdr3_nt: TGTGCCAGCAGCCCGACAGGGATGTATGGCTACACCTTC; cdr3_aa: CASSPTGMYGYTF; j_call: TRBJ1-2; d_call: TRBD1; clone_size: once; v_call: TRBV27
cdr3_nt: TGTGCCTGGAGTGTATCTTCGGGACTAGCGGGAGGTGGGGGCTACAATGAGCAGTTCTTC; cdr3_aa: CAWSVSSGLAGGGGYNEQFF; j_call: TRBJ2-1; d_call: TRBD2; clone_size: .; v_call: TRBV30
cdr3_nt: TGTGCCAGCAGCTTACGGCAGGCGCGTAATTCACCCCTCCACTTT; cdr3_aa: CASSLRQARNSPLHF; j_call: TRBJ1-6; d_call: .; clone_size: .; v_call: TRBV11-2
cdr3_nt: TGCGCCAGCAGCTTGGGCCAAACCGGGGAGCTGTTTTTT; cdr3_aa: CASSLGQTGELFF; j_call: TRBJ2-2; d_call: .; clone_size: .; v_call: TRBV5-1
cdr3_nt: TGCAGCGCTGGACAGGCCATGGGCACTGAAGCTTTCTTT; cdr3_aa: CSAGQAMGTEAFF; j_call: TRBJ1-1; d_call: TRBD1; clone_size: .; v_call: TRBV29-1
cdr3_nt: TGTGCCAGCTCACCTTCATCACAGGGGCTTAGCTCTGGAAACACCATATATTTT; cdr3_aa: CASSPSSQGLSSGNTIYF; j_call: TRBJ1-3; d_call: TRBD1; clone_size: once; v_call: TRBV18
cdr3_nt: TGTGCCAGCACGCCCCAACTAGCGGGGTCCTACGAGCAGTACTTC; cdr3_aa: CASTPQLAGSYEQYF; j_call: TRBJ2-7; d_call: TRBD2; clone_size: .; v_call: TRBV28
cdr3_nt: TGTGCCAGCAGCTTAGCGGGGACAGGGGGTGGAAAACTGTTTTTT; cdr3_aa: CASSLAGTGGGKLFF; j_call: TRBJ1-4; d_call: TRBD1; clone_size: .; v_call: TRBV7-2
cdr3_nt: TGTGCCTGGACCCTCGGGGTGAACACCGGGGAGCTGTTTTTT; cdr3_aa: CAWTLGVNTGELFF; j_call: TRBJ2-2; d_call: .; clone_size: once; v_call: TRBV30
cdr3_nt: TGTGCCAGCAGTTTTAGCATCAGGGATTGGGAAAGGACTGAAGCTTTCTTT; cdr3_aa: CASSFSIRDWERTEAFF; j_call: TRBJ1-1; d_call: .; clone_size: .; v_call: TRBV28
cdr3_nt: TGTGCCAGCAGCGTAGAGAGGGACAGCGGTGGCTACACCTTC; cdr3_aa: CASSVERDSGGYTF; j_call: TRBJ1-2; d_call: TRBD1; clone_size: once; v_call: TRBV9
cdr3_nt: TGTGCCAGCAGTGAGACGGTTGGAAACACCATATATTTT; cdr3_aa: CASSETVGNTIYF; j_call: TRBJ1-3; d_call: .; clone_size: .; v_call: TRBV2
cdr3_nt: TGTGCCAGTAGTATAGATGAGGCCAGGGCCGGGGAGCTGTTTTTT; cdr3_aa: CASSIDEARAGELFF; j_call: TRBJ2-2; d_call: .; clone_size: .; v_call: TRBV19
cdr3_nt: TGCAGTGCCACCCAAGGGGAGACCCAGTACTTC; cdr3_aa: CSATQGETQYF; j_call: TRBJ2-5; d_call: .; clone_size: .; v_call: TRBV20-1
cdr3_nt: TGTGCCAGCAGCCCTATAAGGGACTATGGCTACACCTTC; cdr3_aa: CASSPIRDYGYTF; j_call: TRBJ1-2; d_call: .; clone_size: .; v_call: TRBV7-9
cdr3_nt: TGTGCCAGCAGTCGCTTGGGAGGGGGCTCATCGGGCTACACCTTC; cdr3_aa: CASSRLGGGSSGYTF; j_call: TRBJ1-2; d_call: TRBD1; clone_size: .; v_call: TRBV27
cdr3_nt: TGTGCCAGCAGTTTCGAGGGAGCTAATGAAAAACTGTTTTTT; cdr3_aa: CASSFEGANEKLFF; j_call: TRBJ1-4; d_call: .; clone_size: .; v_call: TRBV27
cdr3_nt: TGCGCCATCGCGGACACAAAAGACCAAGAGACCCAGTACTTC; cdr3_aa: CAIADTKDQETQYF; j_call: TRBJ2-5; d_call: .; clone_size: .; v_call: TRBV10-1
cdr3_nt: TGCAGCGTTAGCGGGATAGGGGACAATGAGCAGTTCTTC; cdr3_aa: CSVSGIGDNEQFF; j_call: TRBJ2-1; d_call: TRBD2; clone_size: medium-sized; v_call: TRBV29-1
cdr3_nt: TGTGCCAGCAGTGCAACTTGGGACCGCTACGAGCAGTACTTC; cdr3_aa: CASSATWDRYEQYF; j_call: TRBJ2-7; d_call: .; clone_size: .; v_call: TRBV2
cdr3_nt: TGCGCCAGCAGCCAAGAAGGGGGATACGAGCAGTACTTC; cdr3_aa: CASSQEGGYEQYF; j_call: TRBJ2-7; d_call: .; clone_size: .; v_call: TRBV4-3
cdr3_nt: TGTGCCAGCAGCTTAGGGTACAGAGAAGCTTTCTTT; cdr3_aa: CASSLGYREAFF; j_call: TRBJ1-1; d_call: .; clone_size: .; v_call: TRBV7-9